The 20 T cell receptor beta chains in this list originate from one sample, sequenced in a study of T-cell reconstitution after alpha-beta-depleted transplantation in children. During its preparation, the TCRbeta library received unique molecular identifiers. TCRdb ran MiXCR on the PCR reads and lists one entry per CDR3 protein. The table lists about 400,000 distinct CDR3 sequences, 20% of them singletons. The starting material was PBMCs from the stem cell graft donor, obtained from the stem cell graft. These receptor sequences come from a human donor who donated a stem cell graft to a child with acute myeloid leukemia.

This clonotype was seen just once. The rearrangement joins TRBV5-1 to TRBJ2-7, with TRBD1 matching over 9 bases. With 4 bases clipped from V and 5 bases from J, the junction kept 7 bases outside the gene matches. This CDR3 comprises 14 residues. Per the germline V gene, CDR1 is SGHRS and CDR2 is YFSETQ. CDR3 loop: CASSLGTGMDEQYF. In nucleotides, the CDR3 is TGCGCCAGCAGCCTCGGGACAGGGATGGACGAGCAGTACTTC.

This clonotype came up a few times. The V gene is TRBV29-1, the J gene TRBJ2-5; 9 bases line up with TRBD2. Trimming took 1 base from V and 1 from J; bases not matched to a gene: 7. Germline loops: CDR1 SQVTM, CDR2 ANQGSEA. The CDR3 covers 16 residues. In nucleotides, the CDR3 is TGCAGCGTTGAAGTCCTAGCGGGGAGATTCCAAGAGACCCAGTACTTC. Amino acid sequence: CSVEVLAGRFQETQYF.

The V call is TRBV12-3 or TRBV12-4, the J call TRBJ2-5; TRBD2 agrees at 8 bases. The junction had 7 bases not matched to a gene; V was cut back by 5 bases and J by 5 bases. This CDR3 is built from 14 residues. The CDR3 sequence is CASSLPGLGETQYF. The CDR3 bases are TGTGCCAGCAGTCTCCCGGGACTAGGGGAGACCCAGTACTTC.

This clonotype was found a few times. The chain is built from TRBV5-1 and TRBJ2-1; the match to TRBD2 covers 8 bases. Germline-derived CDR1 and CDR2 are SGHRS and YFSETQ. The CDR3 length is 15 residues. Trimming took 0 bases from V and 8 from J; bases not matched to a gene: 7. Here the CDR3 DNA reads TGCGCCAGCAGCTTGGATGGGACTAGAATGGATGAGCAGTTCTTC. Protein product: CASSLDGTRMDEQFF.

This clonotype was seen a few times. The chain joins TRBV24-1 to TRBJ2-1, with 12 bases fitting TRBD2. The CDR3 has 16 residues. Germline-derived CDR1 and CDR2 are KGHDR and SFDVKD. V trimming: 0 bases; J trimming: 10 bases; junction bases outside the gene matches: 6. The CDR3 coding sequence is TGTGCCACCAGTGATTTGCTAGCGGGAGGGCCGAGAGAGCAGTTCTTC. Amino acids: CATSDLLAGGPREQFF.

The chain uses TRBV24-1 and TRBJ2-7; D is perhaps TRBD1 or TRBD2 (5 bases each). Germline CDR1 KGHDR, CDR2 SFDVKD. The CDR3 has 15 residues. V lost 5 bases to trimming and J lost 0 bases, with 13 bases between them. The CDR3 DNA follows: TGTGCCACCAGTGCCGGGGACGGAAACTCCTACGAGCAGTACTTC. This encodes CATSAGDGNSYEQYF.

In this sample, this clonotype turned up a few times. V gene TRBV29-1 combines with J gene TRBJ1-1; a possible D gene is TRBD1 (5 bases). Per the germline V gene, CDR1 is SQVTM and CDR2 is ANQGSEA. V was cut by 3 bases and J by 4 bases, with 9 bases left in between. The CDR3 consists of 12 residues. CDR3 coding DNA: TGCAGCGTTGACTGGGGGGGCACTGAAGCTTTCTTT. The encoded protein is CSVDWGGTEAFF. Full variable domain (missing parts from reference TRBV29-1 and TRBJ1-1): SAVISQKPSRDICQRGTSLTIQCQVDSQVTMMFWYRQQPGQSLTLIATANQGSEATYESGFVIDKFPISRPNLTFSTLTVSNMSPEDSSIYLCSVDWGGTEAFFGQGTRLTVV.

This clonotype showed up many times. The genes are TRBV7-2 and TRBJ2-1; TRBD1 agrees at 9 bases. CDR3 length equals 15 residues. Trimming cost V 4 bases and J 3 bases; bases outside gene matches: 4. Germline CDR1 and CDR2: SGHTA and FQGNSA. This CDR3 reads CASSSGTGNYNEQFF. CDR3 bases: TGTGCCAGCAGCTCAGGGACAGGGAACTACAATGAGCAGTTCTTC.

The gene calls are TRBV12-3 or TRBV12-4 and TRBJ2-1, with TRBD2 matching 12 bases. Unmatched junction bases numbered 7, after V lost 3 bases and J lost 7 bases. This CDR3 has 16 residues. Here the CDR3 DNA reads TGTGCCAGCAGTTTTATTAGACTAGCGGGAGCTAATGAGCAGTTCTTC. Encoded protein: CASSFIRLAGANEQFF.

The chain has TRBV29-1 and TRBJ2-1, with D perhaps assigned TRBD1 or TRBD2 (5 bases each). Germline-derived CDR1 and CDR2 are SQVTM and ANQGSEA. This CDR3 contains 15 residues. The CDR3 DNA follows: TGCAGTGCCCCGGATTCGGGACGTTTCTACAATGAGCAGTTCTTC. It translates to CSAPDSGRFYNEQFF.

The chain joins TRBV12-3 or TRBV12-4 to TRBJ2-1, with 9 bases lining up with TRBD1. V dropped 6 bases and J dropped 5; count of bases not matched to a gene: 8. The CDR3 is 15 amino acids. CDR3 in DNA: TGTGCCAGCAGACCCGGACAGGGGATCCACAATGAGCAGTTCTTC. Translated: CASRPGQGIHNEQFF.

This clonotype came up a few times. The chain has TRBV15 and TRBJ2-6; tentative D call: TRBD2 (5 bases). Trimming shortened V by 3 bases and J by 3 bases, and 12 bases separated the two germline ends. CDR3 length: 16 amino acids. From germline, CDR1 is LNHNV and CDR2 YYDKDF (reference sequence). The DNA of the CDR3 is TGTGCCACCAGCAGGTACGTTGGAGGTGGGGCCAACGTCCTGACTTTC. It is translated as CATSRYVGGGANVLTF. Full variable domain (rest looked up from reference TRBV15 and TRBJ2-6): DAMVIQNPRYQVTQFGKPVTLSCSQTLNHNVMYWYQQKSSQAPKLLFHYYDKDFNNEADTPDNFQSRRPNTSFCFLDIRSPGLGDTAMYLCATSRYVGGGANVLTFGAGSRLTVL.

The CDR3 DNA sequence: TGTGCCAGCAGTTTAAATGGGGTCCAAGAGACCCAGTACTTC. Its protein product is CASSLNGVQETQYF. J is TRBJ2-5 and V is TRBV27; no definite D call. The CDR3 loop spans 14 amino acids. Germline-derived CDR1 and CDR2 are MNHEY and SMNVEV (reference sequence). Trimming cost V 2 bases and J 1 base, with 8 bases left between them.

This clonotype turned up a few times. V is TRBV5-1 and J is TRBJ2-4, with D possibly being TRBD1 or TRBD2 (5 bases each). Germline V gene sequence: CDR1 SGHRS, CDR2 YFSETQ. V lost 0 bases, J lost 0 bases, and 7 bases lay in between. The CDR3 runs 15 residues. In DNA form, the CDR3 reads TGCGCCAGCAGCTTGGAGGGACCAGCCAAAAACATTCAGTACTTC. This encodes CASSLEGPAKNIQYF.

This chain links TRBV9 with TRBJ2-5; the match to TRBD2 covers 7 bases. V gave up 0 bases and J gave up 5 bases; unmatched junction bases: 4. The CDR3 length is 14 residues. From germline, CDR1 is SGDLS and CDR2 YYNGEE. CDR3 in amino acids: CASSVATGRETQYF. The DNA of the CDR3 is TGTGCCAGCAGCGTAGCTACCGGGAGGGAGACCCAGTACTTC.

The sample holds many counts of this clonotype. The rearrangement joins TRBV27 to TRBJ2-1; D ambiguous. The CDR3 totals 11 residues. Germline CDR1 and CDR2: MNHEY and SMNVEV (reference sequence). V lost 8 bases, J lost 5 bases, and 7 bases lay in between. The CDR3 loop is CASGINNEQFF. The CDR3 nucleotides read TGTGCCAGCGGAATAAACAATGAGCAGTTCTTC.

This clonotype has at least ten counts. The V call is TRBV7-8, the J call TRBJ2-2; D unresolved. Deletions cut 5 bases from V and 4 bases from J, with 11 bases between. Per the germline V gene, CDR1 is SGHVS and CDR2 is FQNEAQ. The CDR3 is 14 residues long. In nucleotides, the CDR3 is TGTGCCAGCAGCCTTAGAGTAGCCACCGGGGAGCTGTTTTTT. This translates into CASSLRVATGELFF.

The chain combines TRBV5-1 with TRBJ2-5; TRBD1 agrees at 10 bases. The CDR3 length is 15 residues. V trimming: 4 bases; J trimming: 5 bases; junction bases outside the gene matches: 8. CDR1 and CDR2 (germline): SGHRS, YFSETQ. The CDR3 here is CASSPRTGGLETQYF. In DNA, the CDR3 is TGCGCCAGCAGCCCCCGGACAGGGGGATTGGAGACCCAGTACTTC. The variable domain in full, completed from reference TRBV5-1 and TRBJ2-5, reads KAGVTQTPRYLIKTRGQQVTLSCSPISGHRSVSWYQQTPGQGLQFLFEYFSETQRNKGNFPGRFSGRQFSNSRSEMNVSTLELGDSALYLCASSPRTGGLETQYFGPGTRLLVL.

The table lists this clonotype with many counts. The CDR3 reads CASSLPAGGGKTQYF. CDR3 coding DNA: TGTGCCAGCAGCTTACCGGCGGGAGGGGGGAAGACCCAGTACTTC. The rearrangement links TRBV7-8 to TRBJ2-5, with TRBD2 identical over 9 bases. Germline CDR1 reads SGHVS; CDR2 reads FQNEAQ. This CDR3 is 15 amino acids long. V lost 2 bases, J lost 6 bases, and 7 bases stayed unmatched.

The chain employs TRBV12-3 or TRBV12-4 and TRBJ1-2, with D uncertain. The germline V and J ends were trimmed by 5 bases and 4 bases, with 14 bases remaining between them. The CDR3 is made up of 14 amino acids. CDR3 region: CASSPDGPIYGYTF. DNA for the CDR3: TGTGCCAGCAGTCCCGACGGACCCATCTATGGCTACACCTTC.